These 26 T cell receptor beta chains came from one sample sequenced in a study of T cells in Graves' hyperthyroidism and ophthalmopathy. Amplified TCR beta CDR3 regions derived from RNA transcripts. First-round RT-PCR of the TCR CDR3 relied on the HTBI primer set. A single record per CDR3 protein comes from TCRdb applying MiXCR to the multiplex PCR reads. The sample includes hundreds of thousands of distinct CDR3 sequences, 13% to 15% seen only once; the top ten take roughly 10%. Sequencing input: blood. These receptors all stem from a woman younger than 30 with Graves' hyperthyroidism.

This clonotype was recorded at least ten times. This chain links TRBV7-8 with TRBJ1-5; no clear D. V lost 0 bases, J lost 6 bases, and 9 bases lay in between. The CDR3 is 14 amino acids. Germline CDR1 and CDR2: SGHVS and FQNEAQ. In DNA form, the CDR3 reads TGTGCCAGCAGCTTAGCCACCTACATTCAGCCCCAGCATTTT. Amino acids: CASSLATYIQPQHF.

CDR3 amino acids: CASSYSGQYREQYF. The CDR3 bases are TGTGCCAGCAGTTACTCCGGACAGTACCGTGAGCAGTACTTC. V gene TRBV6-2 or TRBV6-3 combines with J gene TRBJ2-7; D perhaps matches TRBD1 (6 bases). V dropped 0 bases and J dropped 7 bases, with 13 bases sitting between them. This CDR3 spans 14 amino acids. Germline CDR1 reads MNHEY; CDR2 reads SVGEGT.

The chain employs TRBV6-1 and TRBJ2-1; 8 bases fit TRBD2. V lost 6 bases to trimming and J lost 6 bases; unmatched junction nucleotides: 10. The germline CDR1 and CDR2 sequences are MNHNS and SASEGT. The CDR3 sequence is 15 residues long. The CDR3 DNA sequence: TGTGCCAGCAGCCTAGCGGGCGCGCCCCCCAATGAGCAGTTCTTC. Its translation: CASSLAGAPPNEQFF.

This clonotype has just one count. The genes are TRBV12-3 or TRBV12-4 and TRBJ2-2; D might be TRBD1 (6 bases). V was clipped by 6 bases and J by 4 bases, with 24 bases between them. The CDR3 length is 18 residues. The CDR3 bases are TGTGCCAGCAGCTTCCAGAACCAGGGGATGTACCCCACCGGGGAGCTGTTTTTT. Encoded protein: CASSFQNQGMYPTGELFF.

This chain connects TRBV19 to TRBJ1-1; D perhaps matches TRBD1 (5 bases). CDR1 and CDR2 (germline): LNHDA, SQIVND (reference sequence). The CDR3 totals 15 residues. Trimming took 3 bases from V and 3 from J, leaving 14 bases between them. CDR3 nucleotide sequence: TGTGCCAGTAGTATCGGGACCCCGCGGTACACTGAAGCTTTCTTT. Its translation: CASSIGTPRYTEAFF.

This clonotype was recorded many times. The chain joins TRBV28 to TRBJ1-1, with unresolved D. The CDR3 has 13 residues. Germline assignment: CDR1 MDHEN and CDR2 SYDVKM. V was shortened by 3 bases and J by 1 base, with 6 bases between the two germline ends. The DNA for the CDR3 is TGTGCCAGCAGTTTTCCAGAGAACACTGAAGCTTTCTTT. It is translated as CASSFPENTEAFF.

This clonotype was picked up a small number of times. The V and J genes are TRBV7-9 and TRBJ2-5; tentative D call: TRBD2 (5 bases). The V gene's germline CDR1 is SEHNR and CDR2 FQNEAQ (reference sequence). CDR3 length: 10 residues. Trimming removed 11 bases from V and 5 bases from J, with 9 bases in between. The CDR3 sequence: CAGAGETQYF. As DNA, the CDR3 is TGTGCCGGCGCGGGTGAGACCCAGTACTTC.

This clonotype was detected a few times. The genes are TRBV5-1 and TRBJ2-2, with D perhaps TRBD1 (5 bases). The V end lost 2 bases, the J end lost 5 bases, and 10 bases lay between the germline ends. Per the germline V gene, CDR1 is SGHRS and CDR2 is YFSETQ. CDR3 length: 14 residues. CDR3 sequence (DNA): TGCGCCAGCAGCTTAGGGGCGGAGACCGGGGAGCTGTTTTTT. Amino acids: CASSLGAETGELFF.

The chain uses TRBV12-3 or TRBV12-4 and TRBJ2-2, with D possibly TRBD2 on 5 matching bases. Between the trimmed V and J ends, which lost 3 bases and 6 bases, there was a span of 8 bases. This CDR3 is 13 amino acids long. CDR3 residues: CASSLWESGELFF. The CDR3, as DNA: TGTGCCAGCAGTTTGTGGGAGTCCGGGGAGCTGTTTTTT.

This clonotype was picked up a small number of times. The rearrangement joins TRBV28 to TRBJ2-3; 11 bases match TRBD2. CDR3 length equals 16 residues. Germline V CDR1 and CDR2: MDHEN, SYDVKM. V dropped 6 bases and J dropped 2; count of bases not matched to a gene: 7. The CDR3 here is CASSSVGLAVTDTQYF. The CDR3 DNA reads as TGTGCCAGCAGCTCTGTGGGACTAGCGGTCACAGATACGCAGTATTTT.

The chain employs TRBV27 and TRBJ1-1; TRBD1 aligns across 8 bases. The CDR3 covers 14 residues. In germline, CDR1 is MNHEY, CDR2 SMNVEV (reference sequence). V lost 8 bases, J lost 1 base, and 6 bases stayed unmatched. CDR3 DNA sequence: TGTGCCAGCGCTGAGGACAGGGCGAACACTGAAGCTTTCTTT. It is translated as CASAEDRANTEAFF.

For the CDR3, the DNA is TGTGCCAGCAGCCAACAGGTTCACACTGAAGCTTTCTTT. Translating it yields CASSQQVHTEAFF. This rearrangement joins TRBV7-3 to TRBJ1-1; perhaps TRBD1 as D (5 bases). This CDR3 spans 13 amino acids. V was clipped by 5 bases and J by 3 bases, with 10 bases between them. Germline values: CDR1 SGHTA, CDR2 FQGTGA. The full variable domain, in which reference TRBV7-3 and TRBJ1-1 provide the parts outside the CDR3, is GAGVSQTPSNKVTEKGKYVELRCDPISGHTALYWYRQSLGQGPEFLIYFQGTGAADDSGLPNDRFFAVRPEGSVSTLKIQRTERGDSAVYLCASSQQVHTEAFFGQGTRLTVV.

The table lists this clonotype with many counts. The genes are TRBV6-2 or TRBV6-3 and TRBJ2-3; 9 bases align to TRBD1. This CDR3 is built from 15 residues. J was trimmed by 3 bases and V by 7 bases; bases with no gene match: 8. CDR1 and CDR2 from the germline V gene are MNHEY and SVGEGT. CDR3 in DNA: TGTGCCAGCAACGACGTGGACAGGGGAACAGATACGCAGTATTTT. Its protein is CASNDVDRGTDTQYF.

There are many counts of this clonotype. The genes are TRBV30 and TRBJ1-6, with unresolved D. Germline V gene data show CDR1 as GTSNPN and CDR2 as SVGIG (reference sequence). V lost 4 bases, J lost 8 bases, and 6 bases lay in between. This CDR3 is 11 amino acids long. CDR3 nucleotides: TGTGCCTGGAACCGGGATTCACCCCTCCACTTT. This codes for CAWNRDSPLHF.

This clonotype was counted many times. The chain couples TRBV20-1 to TRBJ1-2; D remains unclear. CDR1 is DFQATT and CDR2 is SNEGSKA in the germline V gene (reference sequence). This CDR3 has 14 residues. Trimming left V 3 bases short and J 7 bases short, with 18 bases between. The CDR3, as DNA: TGCAGTGCTAGGGTGCAGGCGCTCTCTGGTGGCTACACCTTC. This gives the protein CSARVQALSGGYTF.

V and J are TRBV7-2 and TRBJ2-1; D unclear. The germline V and J ends were trimmed by 7 bases and 7 bases, with 11 bases remaining between them. CDR3 length: 12 residues. The germline V gene encodes CDR1 SGHTA and CDR2 FQGNSA. The CDR3 spells CASTSNGNEQFF. The CDR3 nucleotides are TGTGCCAGCACCTCTAACGGGAATGAGCAGTTCTTC.

This clonotype was observed at least ten times. The rearrangement joins TRBV7-9 to TRBJ2-7; D perhaps matches TRBD1 (7 bases). The V and J ends lost 2 bases and 5 bases respectively, with 16 bases between them. This CDR3 has 15 amino acids. In germline, CDR1 is SEHNR, CDR2 FQNEAQ (reference sequence). The CDR3 reads CASSLSPGGSDEQYF. In nucleotides, the CDR3 is TGTGCCAGCAGCTTATCCCCAGGGGGGAGCGACGAGCAGTACTTC.

The rearrangement joins TRBV4-1 to TRBJ2-5; D ambiguous. The CDR3 is 14 residues long. V was cut by 1 base and J by 5 bases, with 11 bases left in between. Germline values: CDR1 MGHRA, CDR2 YSYEKL. The CDR3 is CASSQVGLGETQYF. The DNA of the CDR3 is TGCGCCAGCAGCCAAGTAGGGTTAGGGGAGACCCAGTACTTC.

This clonotype came up a few times. The rearrangement uses TRBV29-1 and TRBJ2-5; D unresolved. V lost 0 bases and J 5 bases, leaving 10 bases between the germline ends. The germline V gene has CDR1 SQVTM and CDR2 ANQGSEA. The CDR3 spans 13 residues. This chain's CDR3 is CSVEDQGMETQYF. The CDR3 DNA reads as TGCAGCGTTGAAGATCAAGGGATGGAGACCCAGTACTTC.

This clonotype was picked up many times. This chain joins TRBV7-9 and TRBJ2-1; D may correspond to TRBD1 or TRBD2 (5 bases each). The CDR3 totals 16 residues. Germline V gene sequence: CDR1 SEHNR, CDR2 FQNEAQ (reference sequence). Trimming stripped 3 bases from V and 0 bases from J, with 12 bases between. The CDR3 DNA is TGTGCCAGCAGCTTCCTCGGGACCCTCTCCTACAATGAGCAGTTCTTC. Amino acid sequence: CASSFLGTLSYNEQFF. Full variable domain (rest looked up from reference TRBV7-9 and TRBJ2-1): DTGVSQNPRHKITKRGQNVTFRCDPISEHNRLYWYRQTLGQGPEFLTYFQNEAQLEKSRLLSDRFSAERPKGSFSTLEIQRTEQGDSAMYLCASSFLGTLSYNEQFFGPGTRLTVL.

This clonotype has a count of ten or more. V and J are TRBV7-8 and TRBJ1-1; maybe TRBD1 (5 bases). Germline CDR1 reads SGHVS; CDR2 reads FQNEAQ. The V gene lost 1 base and the J gene lost 1 base, with 10 bases spanning the gap. The CDR3 has 15 amino acids. In nucleotides, the CDR3 is TGTGCCAGCAGCTTAGAGGGGACCCAGAACACTGAAGCTTTCTTT. It is translated as CASSLEGTQNTEAFF.

This clonotype has just a few counts. The CDR3 loop is CASSSGGSHTEAFF. The CDR3 coding sequence is TGTGCCAGTAGTAGCGGCGGCTCACACACTGAAGCTTTCTTT. The J gene is TRBJ1-1, the V gene TRBV19, with D uncertain. Trimming took 4 bases from V and 3 from J, leaving 12 bases between them. This CDR3 comprises 14 residues. Germline V gives CDR1 LNHDA, CDR2 SQIVND (reference sequence).

This clonotype was detected many times. The rearrangement joins TRBV9 to TRBJ2-7; unclear D gene. Trimming left V 3 bases short and J 4 bases short, with 11 bases between. The germline CDR1 and CDR2 sequences are SGDLS and YYNGEE. The CDR3 sequence is 13 residues long. CDR3 bases: TGTGCCAGCAGCGGCGAGAAGGGTTACGAGCAGTACTTC. Translated: CASSGEKGYEQYF.

This sequence joins TRBV9 and TRBJ2-1, with D perhaps given as TRBD1 or TRBD2 (6 bases each). The end of the DNA aligns better with TRBJ2-7, so the J call may be wrong. In germline, CDR1 is SGDLS, CDR2 YYNGEE. The CDR3 covers 13 residues. This chain's CDR3 is CASSEGGTNEQYF. The CDR3 DNA sequence: TGTGCCAGCAGCGAGGGGGGTACCAATGAGCAGTACTTC.

The table lists this clonotype with a few counts. J is TRBJ2-1 and V is TRBV24-1; no clear D gene. The CDR3 runs 14 residues. Trimming removed 0 bases at V and 13 bases at J, with 15 bases between. Germline CDR1 reads KGHDR; CDR2 reads SFDVKD. CDR3 in amino acids: CATSDLGGSGGQFF. The CDR3 DNA reads TGTGCCACCAGTGATTTGGGTGGTTCGGGTGGCCAGTTCTTC.

The V gene is TRBV5-8, the J gene TRBJ1-4; D perhaps matches TRBD1 (6 bases). Trimming left V 5 bases short and J 6 bases short, with 17 bases between. CDR1 and CDR2 (germline): SGHTS, YDEGEE. The CDR3 is 15 amino acids. The chain's CDR3 is CASSYESWTDEKLFF. CDR3 nucleotide sequence: TGTGCCAGCAGTTACGAATCCTGGACAGATGAAAAACTGTTTTTT. Variable domain in full (rest from reference TRBV5-8 and TRBJ1-4): EAGVTQSPTHLIKTRGQQATLRCSPISGHTSVYWYQQALGLGLQFLLWYDEGEERNRGNFPPRFSGRQFPNYSSELNVNALELEDSALYLCASSYESWTDEKLFFGSGTQLSVL.